This TCR beta chain was profiled in a study of breast tumors, draining lymph nodes, adjacent tissues. Many counts were recorded for this clonotype. Its antigen is as yet unknown. TCRdb re-derived calls from the multiplex PCR reads in MiXCR, one entry per CDR3 protein. This table has about 220,000 distinct CDR3 sequences, around 35% appearing once. Axillary draining lymph nodes of breast cancer patients supplied the node samples. Overall study findings and caveats: Tumor and nontumor repertoires were significantly more similar in luminal-like than in basal-like breast cancer.

The clonotype originates from a female donor with breast cancer. Some clones in this sample may be carry-over from other donors' samples. Sequencing was carried out using axillary lymph node tissue.

The CDR3 nucleotides read TGTGCCAGCAGTGACTCGGGGGGACGGGGCTACACCTTC. Protein sequence: CASSDSGGRGYTF. This rearrangement joins TRBV6-4 to TRBJ1-2, with D maybe TRBD1 (5 bases). CDR3 length: 13 amino acids. Trimming stripped 0 bases from V and 8 bases from J, with 10 bases between. Germline-derived CDR1 and CDR2 are MRHNA and SNTAGT.